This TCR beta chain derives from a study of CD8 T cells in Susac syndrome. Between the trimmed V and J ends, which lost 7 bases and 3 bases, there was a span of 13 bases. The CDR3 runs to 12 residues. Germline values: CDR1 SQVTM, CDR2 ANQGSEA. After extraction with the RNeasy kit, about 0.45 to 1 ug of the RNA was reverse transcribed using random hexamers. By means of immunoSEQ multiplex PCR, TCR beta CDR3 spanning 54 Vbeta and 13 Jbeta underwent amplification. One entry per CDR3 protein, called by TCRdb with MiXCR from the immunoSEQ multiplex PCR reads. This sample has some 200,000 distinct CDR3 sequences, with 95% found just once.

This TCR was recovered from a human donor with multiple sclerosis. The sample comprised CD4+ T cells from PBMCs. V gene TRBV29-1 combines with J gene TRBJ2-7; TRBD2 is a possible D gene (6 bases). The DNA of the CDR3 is TGCAGCGCCAAGAGGGACTTCTACGAGCAGTACTTC. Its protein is CSAKRDFYEQYF.